This TCR beta chain was recorded in a study of cytomegalovirus exposure and HLA in healthy donors. The CDR3 runs to 12 residues. CDR1 is MNHEY, CDR2 SMNVEV, per germline (reference sequence). V was pared by 2 bases and J by 7 bases, with 5 bases between. The PCR was carried out with 60 Vbeta primers and 13 Jbeta primers. Only in-frame clones appear in the TCRdb table, and some are missing; sequencing was by immunoSEQ multiplex PCR. The sample contains approximately 100,000 clones, 69% of which appear only once. This chain links TRBV27 with TRBJ2-2; perhaps TRBD1 as D (5 bases). Specimen: PBMCs. The TCR was taken from a female donor in good health and CMV-seronegative. The CDR3 is CASSLRGGELFF. The CDR3 DNA reads TGTGCCAGCAGTTTAAGGGGCGGGGAGCTGTTTTTT.